This T cell receptor beta chain was found in a study of human versus mouse CDR3 diversity and MHC coevolution. With respect to this clone: The target antigen is unknown.

V dropped 5 bases and J dropped 8; count of bases not matched to a gene: 11. The CDR3 is made up of 14 amino acids. Per germline, CDR1 GTSNPN and CDR2 SVGIG (reference sequence). Generated by immunoSEQ multiplex PCR, the TCRdb table keeps only in-frame clones and is missing some. The sample records tens of thousands of clones, just over 90% being singletons. General study results and limits: On average, humans showed more CDR3 deletions and insertions than mice.

Sorting isolated naive CD4 T cells lacking CD45RO and expressing CD62L. The TCR originated in a person aged 30 to 69 in good health. This sequence joins TRBV30 and TRBJ1-4; 7 nucleotides match TRBD1. The sample comprised naive CD4+ T cells from blood. Subset here: CD45RO-negative CD62L-positive naive CD4 T cells. CDR3 sequence: CAWVPTGVGEKLFF. The CDR3 coding sequence is TGTGCCTGGGTCCCTACAGGGGTCGGAGAAAAACTGTTTTTT.